These 30 T cell receptor beta chains were all obtained from the same sample, sequenced in a study of spatial heterogeneity in lung cancer. As to time point: sample taken at primary tumor resection. MiXCR was run by TCRdb on the 5' RACE reads, yielding one entry per CDR3 protein. The sample consists of about 45,000 distinct CDR3 sequences, about 6.5% of them appearing once. Sequencing was performed on PBMCs, taken at surgery. The receptors were gathered from a female donor with early-stage non-small cell lung cancer.

This clonotype was seen many times. The V and J genes are TRBV18 and TRBJ2-7; D not certain. The V end was cut by 3 bases, the J end by 2 bases, with 11 bases between. Germline CDR1 reads KGHSH; CDR2 reads LQKENI. This CDR3 is built from 14 residues. DNA of the CDR3: TGTGCCAGCTCACCGACGGACCCAACCTACGAGCAGTACTTC. As protein: CASSPTDPTYEQYF.

The chain employs TRBV12-3 or TRBV12-4 and TRBJ1-6, with D tentatively TRBD1 (5 bases). V was trimmed by 3 bases and J by 7 bases, leaving 13 bases between them. The CDR3 spans 15 residues. The CDR3, as DNA: TGTGCCAGCAGTTTTGGCGGCAGGGTGAATTCACCCCTCCACTTT. Its translation is CASSFGGRVNSPLHF.

This clonotype occurred many times. The genes are TRBV7-2 and TRBJ2-3, with TRBD2 identical over 8 bases. Germline V CDR1 and CDR2: SGHTA, FQGNSA. V shed 5 bases and J 1 base; nucleotides not matched to a gene: 17. The CDR3 contains 19 residues. The CDR3 loop reads CASSPRSLDWRGGTDTQYF. The DNA of the CDR3 is TGTGCCAGCAGCCCCCGCTCCTTGGACTGGCGGGGGGGCACAGATACGCAGTATTTT.

This clonotype was recorded many times. One end of the junction does not line up with germline, which may come from a read error. This chain joins TRBV2 and TRBJ1-4; D call uncertain. The CDR3 has 14 residues. Germline V gene sequence: CDR1 SNHLY, CDR2 FYNNEI. CDR3 sequence reads: CASTELTTNEKLFF. The DNA for the CDR3 is TGTGCCAGCACTGAACTTACAACTAATGAAAAACTGTTTTTT.

This clonotype was recorded at least ten times. V and J are TRBV25-1 and TRBJ2-3; D might be TRBD1 or TRBD2, each matching 5 bases. CDR1 is MGHDK, CDR2 SYGVNS, per germline. Trimming left V 6 bases short and J 4 bases short, with 17 bases between. The CDR3 spans 15 residues. The CDR3 DNA sequence: TGTGCCAGCAGCCCATCAGGGAGTCGGGCAGATACGCAGTATTTT. Protein sequence: CASSPSGSRADTQYF.

This clonotype turned up a few times. This chain joins TRBV12-3 or TRBV12-4 and TRBJ2-2, with D possibly TRBD1 on 6 matching bases. The CDR3 runs 17 residues. V was trimmed by 6 bases and J by 0 bases, leaving 17 bases between them. CDR3 amino acids: CASSPRVRTANTGELFF. CDR3 DNA: TGTGCCAGCAGCCCCAGAGTAAGGACAGCGAACACCGGGGAGCTGTTTTTT.

This clonotype was counted a few times. This sequence joins TRBV6-1 and TRBJ1-4; TRBD1 matches 9 bases. CDR3 size: 15 residues. V gave up 6 bases and J gave up 7 bases; unmatched junction bases: 9. The germline CDR1 and CDR2 sequences are MNHNS and SASEGT. DNA of the CDR3: TGTGCCAGCAGGGCCCCACAGGGGGCTCGTGAAAAACTGTTTTTT. Amino acid sequence: CASRAPQGAREKLFF.

This clonotype was observed a few times. The chain is built from TRBV6-2 or TRBV6-3 and TRBJ2-1; TRBD2 matches 8 bases. Germline CDR1 is MNHEY and CDR2 is SVGEGT. Trimming removed 5 bases from V and 4 bases from J; junction bases left unmatched: 10. The CDR3 is 16 residues long. CDR3 coding DNA: TGTGCCAGCAGTGCCCTCTCGGGGGGGCCTTACAATGAGCAGTTCTTC. It is translated as CASSALSGGPYNEQFF.

This clonotype was observed many times. The chain couples TRBV9 to TRBJ1-5; D gene unclear. The V and J ends lost 0 bases and 1 base respectively, with 11 bases between them. Germline V gene sequence: CDR1 SGDLS, CDR2 YYNGEE. CDR3 length: 16 residues. As DNA, the CDR3 is TGTGCCAGCAGCGTAGGGAGCACATTCAGCAATCAGCCCCAGCATTTT. Translation gives CASSVGSTFSNQPQHF.

In this sample, this clonotype turned up many times. The CDR3 reads CASSFTVNTEAFF. The CDR3 DNA sequence: TGTGCCAGCAGCTTTACAGTGAACACTGAAGCTTTCTTT. The rearrangement links TRBV7-8 to TRBJ1-1; D unclear. This CDR3 spans 13 amino acids. Trimming left V 3 bases short and J 0 bases short, with 5 bases between. Germline CDR1 reads SGHVS; CDR2 reads FQNEAQ.

This clonotype was counted at least ten times. The V gene is TRBV27, the J gene TRBJ1-1, with no clear D. CDR3 size: 14 residues. CDR1 MNHEY and CDR2 SMNVEV come from the germline V gene (reference sequence). V lost 6 bases to trimming and J lost 3 bases, with 14 bases between them. The CDR3 loop reads CASSVGLSDTEAFF. The CDR3, as DNA: TGTGCCAGCAGCGTAGGGCTATCGGACACTGAAGCTTTCTTT.

This clonotype was found many times. J is TRBJ2-5 and V is TRBV10-3, with no clear D. V was pared by 2 bases and J by 7 bases, with 5 bases between. The CDR3 is made up of 11 amino acids. CDR1 ENHRY and CDR2 SYGVKD come from the germline V gene. The CDR3 region has the DNA TGTGCCATCAGTGAGCCGGGGACCCAGTACTTC. Translated: CAISEPGTQYF.

This clonotype was seen only a few times. A junction boundary mismatches the germline segment, possibly from a read error. The CDR3 sequence is CASSSTAKNSPLPF. CDR3 nucleotide sequence: TGTGCCAGCAGCTCAACGGCCAAAAATTCACCCCTCCCCTTT. This chain links TRBV7-9 with TRBJ1-6; D gene uncertain. This CDR3 is built from 14 residues. CDR1 and CDR2 (germline): SEHNR, FQNEAQ (reference sequence).

At least ten counts were recorded for this clonotype. The chain carries TRBV3-1 and TRBJ2-2; 9 bases map to TRBD2. The CDR3 length is 17 residues. Unmatched junction bases numbered 8, after V lost 4 bases and J lost 2 bases. CDR1 and CDR2 (germline): LGHDT, YNNKEL (reference sequence). The CDR3 loop is CASSLNGLATNTGELFF. Here the CDR3 DNA reads TGTGCCAGCAGCCTGAACGGACTAGCGACAAACACCGGGGAGCTGTTTTTT. Supplemented by reference TRBV3-1 and TRBJ2-2, the full variable domain reads DTAVSQTPKYLVTQMGNDKSIKCEQNLGHDTMYWYKQDSKKFLKIMFSYNNKELIINETVPNRFSPKSPDKAHLNLHINSLELGDSAVYFCASSLNGLATNTGELFFGEGSRLTVL.

This clonotype was seen a few times. The CDR3 sequence is CASFLAGATDTQYF. CDR3 bases: TGTGCCAGCTTTCTAGCGGGGGCCACAGATACGCAGTATTTT. This chain connects TRBV7-9 to TRBJ2-3, with 10 bases identical to TRBD2. The length of the CDR3 is 14 residues. CDR1 and CDR2 (germline): SEHNR, FQNEAQ (reference sequence). V lost 8 bases, J lost 2 bases, and 4 bases stayed unmatched.

This chain joins TRBV29-1 and TRBJ1-1; D call uncertain. CDR1 SQVTM and CDR2 ANQGSEA come from the germline V gene. Trimming cost V 6 bases and J 0 bases, with 11 bases left between them. This CDR3 spans 13 amino acids. DNA of the CDR3: TGCAGCGTCCCGAGCGGGATGAACACTGAAGCTTTCTTT. This gives the protein CSVPSGMNTEAFF.

The genes are TRBV12-3 or TRBV12-4 and TRBJ2-7; a weak D match, TRBD1 (5 bases). Trimming pared 6 bases from V and 2 bases from J, leaving 11 bases between. This CDR3 is built from 13 residues. The DNA for the CDR3 is TGTGCCAGCAGGTCACAGGATACCTACGAGCAGTACTTC. Its translation: CASRSQDTYEQYF.

This clonotype was seen ten or more times. CDR3 protein: CASSKGTDTQYF. CDR3 DNA sequence: TGTGCCAGCAGCAAAGGCACAGATACGCAGTATTTT. The V call is TRBV21-1, the J call TRBJ2-3. TRBV21-1 is a documented pseudogene. The CDR3 runs to 12 residues.

This clonotype was observed many times. The J gene is TRBJ2-5, the V gene TRBV12-3 or TRBV12-4, with D maybe TRBD2 (6 bases). V lost 5 bases to trimming and J lost 2 bases, with 18 bases between them. There are 16 residues in the CDR3. The CDR3 sequence is CASSVSRWGVQETQYF. In DNA, the CDR3 is TGTGCCAGCAGTGTGAGTCGGTGGGGGGTTCAAGAGACCCAGTACTTC.

This clonotype was picked up many times. This chain connects TRBV10-3 to TRBJ2-7, with a tentative D call TRBD1 (6 bases). V was pared by 3 bases and J by 2 bases, with 14 bases between. This CDR3 is 15 amino acids long. Per germline, CDR1 ENHRY and CDR2 SYGVKD. In DNA, the CDR3 is TGTGCCATCAGTGAAGTTGTTGAGGGGGCCTACGAGCAGTACTTC. It yields the protein CAISEVVEGAYEQYF.

This clonotype was detected many times. The rearrangement links TRBV6-5 to TRBJ1-6; perhaps TRBD1 as D (5 bases). Germline CDR1 and CDR2: MNHEY and SVGAGI. The V end lost 6 bases, the J end lost 6 bases, and 15 bases lay between the germline ends. The CDR3 has 15 amino acids. The DNA of the CDR3 is TGTGCCAGCAGCCGCCGGGGCGGGAGTAATTCACCCCTCCACTTT. Amino acid sequence: CASSRRGGSNSPLHF.

The chain combines TRBV13 with TRBJ2-7; 7 nucleotides align to TRBD2. This CDR3 has 14 residues. V shed 3 bases and J 5 bases; nucleotides not matched to a gene: 7. Germline V CDR1 and CDR2: PRHDT, FYEKMQ (reference sequence). This CDR3 reads CASSFPTSKNEQYF. Written as DNA, the CDR3 is TGTGCCAGCAGCTTCCCGACTAGCAAAAACGAGCAGTACTTC.

Only a few counts were recorded for this clonotype. This rearrangement joins TRBV28 to TRBJ2-1, with no clear D. V was clipped by 6 bases and J by 9 bases, with 15 bases between them. Germline assignment: CDR1 MDHEN and CDR2 SYDVKM. The CDR3 has 13 amino acids. The CDR3 DNA follows: TGTGCCAGCAGCCTACCTCCGCCCGGTGAGCAGTTCTTC. The encoded protein is CASSLPPPGEQFF.

A few counts support this clonotype. This sequence joins TRBV14 and TRBJ1-3; D unclear. Germline assignment: CDR1 SGHDN and CDR2 FVKESK. There are 13 residues in the CDR3. V lost 0 bases to trimming and J lost 4 bases, with 4 bases between them. CDR3 amino acids: CASSQEFGNTIYF. The CDR3 DNA reads TGTGCCAGCAGCCAAGAATTCGGAAACACCATATATTTT. Together with reference TRBV14 and TRBJ1-3, the CDR3 gives the full variable domain: EAGVTQFPSHSVIEKGQTVTLRCDPISGHDNLYWYRRVMGKEIKFLLHFVKESKQDESGMPNNRFLAERTGGTYSTLKVQPAELEDSGVYFCASSQEFGNTIYFGEGSWLTVV.

This clonotype was counted a few times. The CDR3 loop is CSVCEPATNEKLFF. In DNA form, the CDR3 reads TGCAGCGTTTGTGAACCGGCAACTAATGAAAAACTGTTTTTT. The chain has TRBV29-1 and TRBJ1-4; D remains ambiguous. The CDR3 totals 14 residues. V was trimmed by 5 bases and J by 0 bases, leaving 10 bases between them. CDR1 and CDR2 from the germline V gene are SQVTM and ANQGSEA.

The rearrangement links TRBV7-3 to TRBJ2-3, with a possible D match to TRBD1 (6 bases). The CDR3 has 14 amino acids. V lost 5 bases and J 2 bases, leaving 11 bases between the germline ends. Germline lookup yields CDR1 SGHTA and CDR2 FQGTGA. Here the CDR3 DNA reads TGTGCCAGCAGCAAAGGGGGAGACACAGATACGCAGTATTTT. This codes for CASSKGGDTDTQYF.

The table lists this clonotype with many counts. This chain joins TRBV21-1 and TRBJ2-3. TRBV21-1 has pseudogene status. The CDR3 runs to 14 residues. CDR3 amino acids: CASSKADGADTQYF. CDR3 sequence (DNA): TGTGCCAGCAGCAAAGCCGATGGAGCAGATACGCAGTATTTT.

The V and J genes are TRBV29-1 and TRBJ1-1; D might be TRBD1 (6 bases). Germline CDR1 reads SQVTM; CDR2 reads ANQGSEA. The CDR3 length is 13 residues. Trimming removed 5 bases at V and 0 bases at J, with 10 bases between. CDR3 region: CSVYRVVNTEAFF. The CDR3 DNA reads TGCAGCGTTTACAGGGTTGTGAACACTGAAGCTTTCTTT. The full variable domain, its missing parts supplied by reference TRBV29-1 and TRBJ1-1, is SAVISQKPSRDICQRGTSLTIQCQVDSQVTMMFWYRQQPGQSLTLIATANQGSEATYESGFVIDKFPISRPNLTFSTLTVSNMSPEDSSIYLCSVYRVVNTEAFFGQGTRLTVV.

This clonotype was counted between two and nine times. The chain combines TRBV7-2 with TRBJ1-4, with D possibly TRBD1 on 5 matching bases. The ends were cut back, 3 bases at V and 3 bases at J, with 11 bases in the middle. The CDR3 consists of 15 residues. Per germline, CDR1 SGHTA and CDR2 FQGNSA. CDR3 loop: CASSFITGPNEKLFF. The CDR3 DNA follows: TGTGCCAGCAGCTTCATAACAGGCCCTAATGAAAAACTGTTTTTT.

This clonotype was observed a few times. The rearrangement links TRBV25-1 to TRBJ1-2; TRBD1 agrees at 7 bases. The germline CDR1 and CDR2 sequences are MGHDK and SYGVNS. V was clipped by 9 bases and J by 4 bases; unmatched bases: 5. This CDR3 region has 12 residues. The CDR3 protein is CASRTGAYGYTF. Written as DNA, the CDR3 is TGTGCCAGTAGGACAGGTGCCTATGGCTACACCTTC.